Listed below are T cell receptor beta chains from one sample, sequenced in a study of blood T cells in healthy people across ages. TCRdb redid the calling of the 5' RACE reads with MiXCR, one entry per CDR3 protein. Found here are hundreds of thousands of distinct CDR3 sequences, less than 35% of them singletons; the top ten hold about 18%. Sequenced material: blood. These receptor sequences come from a woman older than 75 in good health. CDR3s include the opening cysteine and the closing phenylalanine or tryptophan. D genes are given only for firm matches. Clone size is given for some rows only: seen once, a few or many times, or a class if the clone is expanded.

size	J	V	D	CDR3	DNA
.	TRBJ2-5	TRBV7-2	.	CASSPRGLLETQYF	TGTGCCAGCAGCCCCCGGGGCTTGCTAGAGACCCAGTACTTC
.	TRBJ2-2	TRBV2	.	CASSELDVGELFF	TGTGCCAGCAGTGAACTGGATGTCGGGGAGCTGTTTTTT
few	TRBJ1-1	TRBV20-1	.	CSAFVRGFTEAFF	TGCAGTGCTTTTGTCAGGGGCTTCACTGAAGCTTTCTTT
.	TRBJ2-1	TRBV11-1	TRBD2	CASSLASSGGLYEQFF	TGTGCCAGCAGCTTAGCATCTAGCGGGGGGTTGTATGAGCAGTTCTTC
.	TRBJ2-7	TRBV6-1	TRBD2	CASRLAGGPFSYEQYF	TGTGCCAGCAGGTTAGCGGGGGGGCCCTTCTCCTACGAGCAGTACTTC
.	TRBJ2-4	TRBV19	.	CASSSQRGGEWEQYF	TGTGCCAGTAGTAGCCAGAGAGGCGGGGAGTGGGAGCAGTACTTC
many	TRBJ2-7	TRBV4-1	.	CASSQDSPPYEQYF	TGCGCCAGCAGCCAAGACTCGCCCCCCTACGAGCAGTACTTC
many	TRBJ1-4	TRBV14	.	CASSQSDGLPSEKLFF	TGTGCCAGCAGCCAGTCGGACGGCCTGCCGAGTGAAAAACTGTTTTTT
many	TRBJ2-7	TRBV6-2/TRBV6-3	.	CATHPEGTPSYEQYF	TGTGCCACTCACCCCGAGGGTACACCTTCCTACGAGCAGTACTTC
few	TRBJ1-6	TRBV27	.	CASSLRGYSPLHF	TGTGCCAGCAGTTTACGGGGATATTCACCCCTCCACTTT
.	TRBJ2-5	TRBV30	.	CAWGVSNGGETQYF	TGTGCCTGGGGGGTTTCGAATGGTGGAGAGACCCAGTACTTC
few	TRBJ1-5	TRBV7-6	.	CASSPDPLGNQPQHF	TGTGCCAGCAGCCCGGACCCGTTAGGCAATCAGCCCCAGCATTTT
.	TRBJ1-1	TRBV18	.	CASSPPEGANTEAFF	TGTGCCAGCTCACCACCGGAAGGAGCTAACACTGAAGCTTTCTTT
.	TRBJ1-1	TRBV12-5	.	CASGLSSLTDEAFF	TGTGCTAGTGGTTTGTCCAGTCTGACGGATGAAGCTTTCTTT
many	TRBJ1-6	TRBV20-1	.	CSARDGAASSYNSPLHF	TGCAGTGCTAGAGATGGGGCAGCAAGCTCCTATAATTCACCCCTCCACTTT
few	TRBJ1-5	TRBV12-3/TRBV12-4	.	CASSSRRQGNNQPQHF	TGTGCCAGCAGTTCCCGAAGGCAGGGGAACAATCAGCCCCAGCATTTT
many	TRBJ2-7	TRBV20-1	.	CSARVGSRPYEQYF	TGCAGTGCTAGAGTGGGGTCCAGACCCTACGAGCAGTACTTC
many	TRBJ2-1	TRBV20-1	TRBD2	CSASSGGAEEQFF	TGCAGTGCTTCTAGCGGGGGGGCTGAGGAGCAGTTCTTC
.	TRBJ1-2	TRBV18	.	CASSHRSNRNYGYTF	TGTGCCAGCTCCCATAGATCGAACAGGAACTATGGCTACACCTTC
.	TRBJ2-5	TRBV10-3	.	CAISESGGAQETQYF	TGTGCCATCAGTGAGTCGGGCGGGGCCCAAGAGACCCAGTACTTC
.	TRBJ2-7	TRBV7-3	.	CASSLESGNYEQYF	TGTGCCAGCAGCTTAGAGTCGGGAAACTACGAGCAGTACTTC
.	TRBJ1-4	TRBV6-6	.	CASSYSIQGGEKLFF	TGTGCCAGCAGTTACTCGATACAGGGAGGGGAAAAACTGTTTTTT
.	TRBJ1-1	TRBV5-1	.	CASSLTDETEAFF	TGCGCCAGCAGCTTGACGGACGAGACTGAAGCTTTCTTT
many	TRBJ2-7	TRBV7-9	TRBD1	CASSAGTGRSYEQYF	TGTGCCAGCAGCGCTGGGACAGGACGCTCCTACGAGCAGTACTTC
.	TRBJ2-2	TRBV20-1	.	CSARGRDLISGELFF	TGCAGTGCTAGAGGCCGGGATCTAATATCCGGGGAGCTGTTTTTT
few	TRBJ2-1	TRBV6-6	TRBD2	CASSYSPTSGLYNEQFF	TGTGCCAGCAGTTATTCCCCGACTAGCGGTCTATACAATGAGCAGTTCTTC
many	TRBJ2-3	TRBV12-3/TRBV12-4	.	CASSRKQGASDTQYF	TGTGCCAGCAGTCGAAAACAGGGAGCATCAGATACGCAGTATTTT
few	TRBJ1-4	TRBV15	.	CATSRGDGPNEKLFF	TGTGCCACCAGCAGGGGGGACGGCCCAAATGAAAAACTGTTTTTT
once	TRBJ2-3	TRBV12-3/TRBV12-4	.	CASSFLGGSDAQYF	TGTGCCAGCAGTTTTTTGGGGGGCTCAGATGCGCAGTATTTT
few	TRBJ1-2	TRBV2	.	CASSEPGGGYGYTF	TGTGCCAGCAGTGAACCAGGAGGCGGCTATGGCTACACCTTC
many	TRBJ2-1	TRBV11-2	.	CASSLPVDNEQFF	TGTGCCAGCAGTCTCCCGGTAGACAATGAGCAGTTCTTC
many	TRBJ1-5	TRBV4-2	.	CASSQNTGQSNQPQHF	TGTGCCAGCAGCCAAAACACCGGACAGAGCAATCAGCCCCAGCATTTT
.	TRBJ1-2	TRBV12-3/TRBV12-4	.	CASRLIQAMGSTF	TGTGCCAGCAGGTTAATACAGGCGATGGGCTCCACCTTC
many	TRBJ2-5	TRBV5-1	.	CASSLGNAGQETQYF	TGCGCCAGCAGCTTGGGCAATGCAGGGCAAGAGACCCAGTACTTC
once	TRBJ2-7	TRBV4-2	TRBD1	CANSPRDSTYEQYF	TGTGCCAACAGCCCCCGGGACAGCACCTACGAGCAGTACTTC
few	TRBJ2-7	TRBV18	.	CASSRPGSEQYF	TGTGCCAGCTCACGGCCTGGTAGCGAGCAGTACTTC
.	TRBJ2-5	TRBV15	TRBD1	CATSREGRQGASNEQYF	TGTGCCACCAGCAGAGAAGGAAGACAGGGGGCATCTAATGAGCAGTACTTC
.	TRBJ2-7	TRBV7-2	.	CASSLGAGDLYEQYF	TGTGCCAGCAGCTTAGGGGCCGGGGATCTCTACGAGCAGTACTTC
many	TRBJ2-7	TRBV12-3/TRBV12-4	TRBD1	CASSLGQGIFNENYEQYF	TGTGCCAGCAGTTTGGGACAGGGGATATTCAACGAAAACTACGAGCAGTACTTC
many	TRBJ2-1	TRBV18	.	CASSPRILYGQRDNEQFF	TGTGCCAGCTCACCAAGGATATTATACGGACAGCGAGACAATGAGCAGTTCTTC
.	TRBJ2-3	TRBV12-3/TRBV12-4	.	CASSFRQTADVQYF	TGTGCCAGCAGTTTCAGACAGACAGCAGATGTGCAGTATTTT
many	TRBJ2-3	TRBV6-2/TRBV6-3	.	CASIKGGTDTQYF	TGTGCCAGCATCAAAGGAGGGACGGATACGCAGTATTTT
many	TRBJ2-3	TRBV28	.	CASSLFGDGRDTQYF	TGTGCCAGCAGTTTATTCGGGGACGGAAGAGATACGCAGTATTTT
many	TRBJ1-4	TRBV13	TRBD1	CASRPRDRGEKLFF	TGTGCCAGCAGGCCCCGGGACAGGGGTGAAAAACTGTTTTTT
many	TRBJ2-1	TRBV7-2	.	CASSFSQVQFF	TGTGCCAGCAGCTTCTCGCAGGTGCAGTTCTTC
.	TRBJ2-7	TRBV7-9	.	CASSQGLPSSYEQYF	TGTGCCAGCAGCCAAGGACTACCCAGCTCCTACGAGCAGTACTTC
.	TRBJ1-4	TRBV28	.	CASSPPAREKLFF	TGTGCCAGCAGCCCCCCGGCCCGGGAAAAACTGTTTTTT
many	TRBJ2-7	TRBV6-5	TRBD2	CASSYRGLAGYEQYF	TGTGCCAGCAGTTATAGGGGACTAGCGGGCTACGAGCAGTACTTC
.	TRBJ1-2	TRBV7-2	TRBD1	CASSFEQGLGYTF	TGTGCCAGCAGCTTCGAACAGGGGTTGGGCTACACCTTC
.	TRBJ1-1	TRBV12-3/TRBV12-4	.	CASSSGLMNTEAFF	TGTGCCAGCAGCTCCGGTTTAATGAACACTGAAGCTTTCTTT